The 16 T cell receptor beta chains below were found in one sample sequenced in a study of blood T cell repertoires in COVID-19. TCRdb keeps only in-frame clones here, not all; method: immunoSEQ multiplex PCR. The data contain a few hundred thousand clones, 80% of them singletons. Sequenced input: PBMCs or T cells enriched from blood (not recorded which). The source of these receptors is a woman between 40 and 50 years old with acute COVID-19.

This clone has a handful of counts. V usage is TRBV12-3 or TRBV12-4 and J usage is TRBJ2-7, with 8 nucleotides matching TRBD1. V trimming: 6 bases; J trimming: 7 bases; junction bases outside the gene matches: 8. The CDR3 covers 13 residues. The CDR3 here is CASRTTGVGEQYF. The CDR3 bases are TGTGCCAGCAGGACGACAGGGGTGGGGGAGCAGTACTTC.

This clone occurred many times. V and J are TRBV30 and TRBJ1-5; possible D gene TRBD1, 5 bases. The CDR3 spans 14 residues. CDR1 GTSNPN and CDR2 SVGIG come from the germline V gene (reference sequence). Trimming shortened V by 1 base and J by 2 bases, and 9 bases separated the two germline ends. The CDR3 DNA reads as TGTGCCTGGAGTGCTCAGGGCGGCAATCAGCCCCAGCATTTT. As protein: CAWSAQGGNQPQHF.

This chain links TRBV9 with TRBJ2-2, with D uncertain. With 1 base removed from V and 6 bases from J, the gap between germline ends came to 19 bases. This CDR3 contains 17 residues. Germline CDR1 and CDR2: SGDLS and YYNGEE. This CDR3 is CASSVPRLDYGPGELFF. The CDR3 DNA is TGTGCCAGCAGCGTACCGCGGCTGGATTATGGCCCCGGGGAGCTGTTTTTT.

The V and J genes are TRBV6-2 or TRBV6-3 and TRBJ2-3; 7 bases match TRBD1. This CDR3 comprises 13 residues. The germline CDR1 and CDR2 sequences are MNHEY and SVGEGT. The V and J ends lost 6 bases and 1 base, in that order; junction bases with no gene match: 1. The CDR3 protein is CASSQGGTDTQYF. For the CDR3, the DNA is TGTGCCAGCAGCCAGGGGGGCACAGATACGCAGTATTTT.

This clone was detected once. The genes are TRBV28 and TRBJ1-5; the match to TRBD1 covers 8 bases. The CDR3 runs 14 residues. After removal of 7 bases from V and 1 base from J, the junction contained 3 bases not matched to a gene. Germline V gene lookup returns CDR1 MDHEN and CDR2 SYDVKM. CDR3 region: CASKDRASNQPQHF. The CDR3, as DNA: TGTGCCAGCAAGGACAGGGCAAGCAATCAGCCCCAGCATTTT.

The chain couples TRBV5-1 to TRBJ2-1; 8 positions match TRBD2. Germline V gives CDR1 SGHRS, CDR2 YFSETQ. V shed 3 bases and J 9 bases; nucleotides not matched to a gene: 11. CDR3 length: 15 amino acids. The CDR3 DNA follows: TGCGCCAGCAGCTGGACAGCGGGGGATCGGGGTGAGCAGTTCTTC. Its translation is CASSWTAGDRGEQFF. The variable domain in full, completed from reference TRBV5-1 and TRBJ2-1, reads KAGVTQTPRYLIKTRGQQVTLSCSPISGHRSVSWYQQTPGQGLQFLFEYFSETQRNKGNFPGRFSGRQFSNSRSEMNVSTLELGDSALYLCASSWTAGDRGEQFFGPGTRLTVL.

The chain combines TRBV18 with TRBJ1-5; D remains unclear. CDR1 is KGHSH, CDR2 LQKENI, per germline. Trimming cost V 3 bases and J 5 bases, with 5 bases left between them. This CDR3 has 12 residues. The CDR3: CASSPGDQPQHF. The CDR3 coding sequence is TGTGCCAGCTCACCCGGGGATCAGCCCCAGCATTTT. Complete variable domain (other parts from reference TRBV18 and TRBJ1-5): NAGVMQNPRHLVRRRGQEARLRCSPMKGHSHVYWYRQLPEEGLKFMVYLQKENIIDESGMPKERFSAEFPKEGPSILRIQQVVRGDSAAYFCASSPGDQPQHFGDGTRLSIL.

The CDR3 nucleotides read TGTGCCAGCAGCTTAGGAGGACAGGGGGCCGGCACTGAAGCTTTCTTT. Translating gives CASSLGGQGAGTEAFF. The chain has TRBV7-2 and TRBJ1-1, with 11 bases matching TRBD1. The CDR3 spans 16 residues. The germline CDR1 and CDR2 sequences are SGHTA and FQGNSA. With 1 base clipped from V and 4 bases from J, the junction kept 5 bases outside the gene matches.

The gene calls are TRBV10-1 and TRBJ2-5; the D gene is possibly TRBD1 (6 bases). Trimming removed 0 bases at V and 4 bases at J, with 12 bases between. Germline assignment: CDR1 WNHNN and CDR2 SYGVQD (reference sequence). The CDR3 has 15 residues. CDR3 protein: CASSESSGVRETQYF. Here the CDR3 DNA reads TGCGCCAGCAGTGAGTCTTCAGGGGTGCGAGAGACCCAGTACTTC.

The V call is TRBV14, the J call TRBJ2-5, with no clear D. Germline values: CDR1 SGHDN, CDR2 FVKESK. V lost 3 bases and J lost 4, with 6 bases in between. There are 12 residues in the CDR3. The CDR3 here is CASSHFRETQYF. The CDR3 bases are TGTGCCAGCAGCCATTTCCGAGAGACCCAGTACTTC.

This chain links TRBV5-1 with TRBJ2-1; possible D gene TRBD2, 6 bases. There are 16 residues in the CDR3. V gave up 0 bases and J gave up 8 bases, with 18 bases separating them. CDR1 SGHRS and CDR2 YFSETQ come from the germline V gene. The CDR3 coding sequence is TGCGCCAGCAGCTTGGCCGGGGGACCCGCCGGAGATGAGCAGTTCTTC. Its translation is CASSLAGGPAGDEQFF.

The chain uses TRBV6-4 and TRBJ2-1; D not resolved. Germline-derived CDR1 and CDR2 are MRHNA and SNTAGT. The ends were cut back, 0 bases at V and 8 bases at J, with 8 bases in the middle. The CDR3 is 13 amino acids. CDR3 DNA: TGTGCCAGCAGTGACTCAGAGCGAGATGAGCAGTTCTTC. Translation: CASSDSERDEQFF.

The chain employs TRBV30 and TRBJ1-1; perhaps TRBD1 as D (5 bases). From germline, CDR1 is GTSNPN and CDR2 SVGIG (reference sequence). V lost 4 bases and J lost 5, with 14 bases in between. This CDR3 region has 13 residues. Written as DNA, the CDR3 is TGTGCCTGGACTCTACAGGTTGGGACTGAAGCTTTCTTT. Its translation is CAWTLQVGTEAFF.

V is TRBV19 and J is TRBJ1-3, with no clear D. V dropped 0 bases and J dropped 6 bases, with 18 bases sitting between them. The CDR3 extends over 17 amino acids. The germline CDR1 and CDR2 sequences are LNHDA and SQIVND (reference sequence). The CDR3 sequence is CASSIDAAAPNSNTIYF. The CDR3 region has the DNA TGTGCCAGTAGTATAGATGCGGCGGCGCCCAACTCAAACACCATATATTTT.

The V and J genes are TRBV10-2 and TRBJ1-4; tentatively, D is TRBD1 (6 bases). The germline gives CDR1 WSHSY, CDR2 SAAADI. Trimming removed 4 bases from V and 6 bases from J, with 12 bases in between. The CDR3 is 14 amino acids. Here the CDR3 DNA reads TGCGCCAGCAGTGGAAACAGGGCGCATGAAAAACTGTTTTTT. Encoded protein: CASSGNRAHEKLFF.

The V and J genes are TRBV27 and TRBJ1-5; 10 nucleotides line up with TRBD1. Germline CDR1 and CDR2: MNHEY and SMNVEV (reference sequence). V was clipped by 5 bases and J by 4 bases; unmatched bases: 5. The CDR3 spans 15 residues. The CDR3 protein is CASSVRDRGNQPQHF. As DNA, the CDR3 is TGTGCCAGCAGTGTCCGGGACAGGGGTAATCAGCCCCAGCATTTT.